This passage covers 20 T cell receptor beta chains from one sample sequenced in a study of lymphopenia after photon versus proton radiotherapy. Data came from immunoSEQ multiplex PCR; TCRdb stores just in-frame clones and leaves some out. The sample consists of around 31,000 clones, nearly 90% of them appearing once. Sample: peripheral blood, taken from a patient treated with proton-based radiotherapy. These receptor sequences come from a woman in her 70s with pancreatic cancer. Some clones in this sample may be carry-over from other donors' samples.

This rearrangement joins TRBV7-9 to TRBJ1-2; D is unresolved. The germline V and J ends were trimmed by 0 bases and 7 bases, with 12 bases remaining between them. CDR1 SEHNR and CDR2 FQNEAQ come from the germline V gene (reference sequence). The CDR3 is 14 amino acids. The CDR3 protein is CASSLAEASGGYTF. The CDR3 region has the DNA TGTGCCAGCAGCTTAGCGGAGGCATCGGGTGGCTACACCTTC.

This clone was seen a single time. The chain uses TRBV6-1 and TRBJ1-2; D gene uncertain. Germline CDR1 reads MNHNS; CDR2 reads SASEGT. This CDR3 contains 13 residues. Between the trimmed V and J ends, which lost 4 bases and 0 bases, there was a span of 6 bases. The CDR3: CASSARTNYGYTF. Written as DNA, the CDR3 is TGTGCCAGCAGTGCCAGAACTAACTATGGCTACACCTTC.

The chain combines TRBV5-1 with TRBJ2-7, with D possibly matching TRBD1 (6 bases). The CDR3 covers 14 residues. V was cut by 4 bases and J by 2 bases, with 13 bases left in between. Germline loops: CDR1 SGHRS, CDR2 YFSETQ. The CDR3 spells CASSPQGLTYEQYF. CDR3 coding DNA: TGCGCCAGCAGCCCTCAGGGGTTGACCTACGAGCAGTACTTC.

This sequence joins TRBV28 and TRBJ1-4; a weak D match, TRBD1 (5 bases). From germline, CDR1 is MDHEN and CDR2 SYDVKM. CDR3 length: 14 residues. Trimming left V 4 bases short and J 6 bases short, with 12 bases between. CDR3 DNA: TGTGCCAGCAGTTCCGGGACGGGACATGAAAAACTGTTTTTT. This sequence encodes CASSSGTGHEKLFF.

This chain uses TRBV2 with TRBJ1-2, with D perhaps TRBD1 (5 bases). The CDR3 spans 13 residues. In germline, CDR1 is SNHLY, CDR2 FYNNEI. Trimming shortened V by 4 bases and J by 3 bases, and 9 bases separated the two germline ends. The CDR3 sequence: CASSGGGYYGYTF. The DNA for the CDR3 is TGTGCCAGCAGTGGGGGCGGATACTATGGCTACACCTTC.

The chain uses TRBV30 and TRBJ1-3, with D maybe TRBD1 (6 bases). Germline loops: CDR1 GTSNPN, CDR2 SVGIG (reference sequence). The V end lost 0 bases, the J end lost 2 bases, and 11 bases lay between the germline ends. CDR3 size: 15 residues. DNA of the CDR3: TGTGCCTGGAGTGTTAGATGGGGGCCTGGAAACACCATATATTTT. Protein: CAWSVRWGPGNTIYF.

The chain joins TRBV29-1 to TRBJ1-2; 7 nucleotides match TRBD1. CDR3 length equals 15 residues. CDR1 SQVTM and CDR2 ANQGSEA come from the germline V gene. V lost 2 bases, J lost 4 bases, and 10 bases stayed unmatched. This chain's CDR3 is CSVENPRAGGYGYTF. In DNA form, the CDR3 reads TGCAGCGTTGAAAACCCCCGTGCAGGGGGCTATGGCTACACCTTC.

The gene calls are TRBV28 and TRBJ1-2, with D hard to call. Trimming took off 5 bases at V and 9 bases at J, with 10 bases between the two ends. The CDR3 has 11 amino acids. Per the germline V gene, CDR1 is MDHEN and CDR2 is SYDVKM. The CDR3 DNA is TGTGCCAGCAGTCAGGCCGGGCGCTACACCTTC. It translates to CASSQAGRYTF.

V usage is TRBV5-6 and J usage is TRBJ2-5, with D perhaps matching TRBD2 (6 bases). CDR1 SGHDT and CDR2 YYEEEE come from the germline V gene. This CDR3 region has 17 residues. V lost 0 bases and J lost 7, with 22 bases in between. This CDR3 is CASSLVSGVLRAGTQYF. CDR3 nucleotide sequence: TGTGCCAGCAGCTTGGTCTCGGGGGTCCTTAGAGCCGGGACCCAGTACTTC.

The chain employs TRBV7-9 and TRBJ2-3; D gene ambiguous. CDR1 and CDR2 from the germline V gene are SEHNR and FQNEAQ (reference sequence). The CDR3 has 15 residues. V was cut by 2 bases and J by 2 bases, with 11 bases left in between. CDR3 sequence (DNA): TGTGCCAGCAGCTTAAGCAGTATACTCACAGATACGCAGTATTTT. It is translated as CASSLSSILTDTQYF.

The V gene is TRBV4-2, the J gene TRBJ1-2; D call uncertain. CDR1 and CDR2 (germline): LGHNA, YNFKEQ. V lost 0 bases to trimming and J lost 4 bases, with 12 bases between them. The CDR3 runs to 15 residues. CDR3 bases: TGTGCCAGCAGCCAAGAACACAGAGATATCTATGGCTACACCTTC. This gives the protein CASSQEHRDIYGYTF.

The V gene is TRBV5-1, the J gene TRBJ1-1; a weak D match, TRBD1 (5 bases). V lost 4 bases and J lost 6, with 13 bases in between. The germline CDR1 and CDR2 sequences are SGHRS and YFSETQ. The CDR3 runs 13 residues. CDR3 residues: CASSLDRLSEAFF. For the CDR3, the DNA is TGCGCCAGCAGCCTCGACAGACTCTCTGAAGCTTTCTTT.

The J gene is TRBJ2-1, the V gene TRBV13, with D unclear. CDR1 is PRHDT and CDR2 is FYEKMQ in the germline V gene (reference sequence). The V gene lost 5 bases and the J gene lost 4 bases, with 12 bases spanning the gap. The CDR3 contains 14 residues. The DNA for the CDR3 is TGTGCCAGCAGCACCCGAGACCCGTACAATGAGCAGTTCTTC. Encoded protein: CASSTRDPYNEQFF.

The chain has TRBV11-2 and TRBJ2-1; the match to TRBD2 covers 10 bases. V lost 2 bases to trimming and J lost 10 bases; unmatched junction nucleotides: 11. CDR3 size: 16 residues. CDR1 SGHAT and CDR2 FQNNGV come from the germline V gene. The CDR3 sequence is CASSLKWTSGREEQFF. The DNA for the CDR3 is TGTGCCAGCAGCTTAAAGTGGACTAGCGGCCGAGAGGAGCAGTTCTTC.

V gene TRBV15 combines with J gene TRBJ2-3; D is ambiguous. There are 15 residues in the CDR3. The V and J ends lost 2 bases and 6 bases respectively, with 15 bases between them. Germline V gene lookup returns CDR1 LNHNV and CDR2 YYDKDF (reference sequence). This CDR3 reads CATSRPGSPADTQYF. CDR3 in DNA: TGTGCCACCAGCAGACCCGGGTCCCCAGCGGATACGCAGTATTTT.

CDR3 in amino acids: CASSDRSWDSGFNGYTF. CDR3 nucleotides: TGTGCCAGCAGTGACCGCTCTTGGGACAGTGGGTTTAATGGCTACACCTTC. This sequence joins TRBV2 and TRBJ1-2, with 7 bases lining up with TRBD1. The germline CDR1 and CDR2 sequences are SNHLY and FYNNEI. V shed 3 bases and J 6 bases; nucleotides not matched to a gene: 16. This CDR3 contains 17 residues.

The V gene is TRBV7-9, the J gene TRBJ2-7; 9 positions agree with TRBD2. Germline values: CDR1 SEHNR, CDR2 FQNEAQ (reference sequence). The CDR3 is 17 residues long. The V segment lost 4 bases and the J segment 0 bases; nucleotides outside the gene matches: 10. The CDR3 DNA reads TGTGCCAGCAGCTCCCCGGGACTAGCTGCCAGCTCCTACGAGCAGTACTTC. This encodes CASSSPGLAASSYEQYF.

The chain combines TRBV28 with TRBJ1-4; 7 bases fit TRBD1. The J segment lost 8 bases and the V segment lost 4 bases, leaving 13 bases of the junction unmatched. Germline CDR1 MDHEN, CDR2 SYDVKM. This CDR3 is 16 amino acids long. CDR3 loop: CASSSIRTGRDEKLFF. CDR3 nucleotides: TGTGCCAGCAGTTCGATTCGGACAGGAAGGGACGAAAAACTGTTTTTT.

The CDR3 is CASSIARVNTEAFF. DNA of the CDR3: TGTGCCAGTAGTATAGCCAGGGTGAACACTGAAGCTTTCTTT. V is TRBV19 and J is TRBJ1-1; tentative D call: TRBD1 (5 bases). Germline V gene sequence: CDR1 LNHDA, CDR2 SQIVND (reference sequence). The CDR3 spans 14 residues. V dropped 1 base and J dropped 0 bases, with 6 bases sitting between them.

This clone was observed a single time. The rearrangement joins TRBV6-1 to TRBJ2-7, with D perhaps TRBD2 (6 bases). CDR1 and CDR2 from the germline V gene are MNHNS and SASEGT. This CDR3 spans 12 amino acids. Trimming took off 6 bases at V and 0 bases at J, with 6 bases between the two ends. The CDR3 region is CASRDYSYEQYF. Here the CDR3 DNA reads TGTGCCAGCAGGGACTACTCCTACGAGCAGTACTTC.